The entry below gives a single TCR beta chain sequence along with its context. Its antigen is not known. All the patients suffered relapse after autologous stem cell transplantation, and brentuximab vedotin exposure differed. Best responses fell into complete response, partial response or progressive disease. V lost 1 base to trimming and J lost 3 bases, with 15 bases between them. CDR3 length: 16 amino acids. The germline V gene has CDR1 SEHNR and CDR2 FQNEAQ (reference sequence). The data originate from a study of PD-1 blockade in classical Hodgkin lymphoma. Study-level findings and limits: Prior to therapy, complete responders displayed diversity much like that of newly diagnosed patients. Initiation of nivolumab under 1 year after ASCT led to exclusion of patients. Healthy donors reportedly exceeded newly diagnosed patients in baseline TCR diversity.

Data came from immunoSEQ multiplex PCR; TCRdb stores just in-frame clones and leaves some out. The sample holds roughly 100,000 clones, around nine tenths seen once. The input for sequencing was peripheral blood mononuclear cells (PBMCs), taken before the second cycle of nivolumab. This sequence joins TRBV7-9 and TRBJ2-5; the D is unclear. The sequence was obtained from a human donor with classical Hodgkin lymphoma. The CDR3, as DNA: TGTGCCAGCAGCTTAGTTGTATCGGGCAGCAAAGAGACCCAGTACTTC. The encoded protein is CASSLVVSGSKETQYF.